A selection of T cell receptor beta chains follows, all from one sample in a study of cytomegalovirus exposure and HLA in healthy donors. Measured with immunoSEQ multiplex PCR; TCRdb has only the in-frame clones, and not every one. The sample holds 230,000 or so clones, about 93% seen once. Sample: PBMCs. Receptors were obtained from a girl aged 2-9 years in good health and CMV-seronegative. Each CDR3 is given with its conserved first and last residue. The D gene is left open where the match is weak. Rows may omit the clone size; those that give it use once, few, many or a size class.

V gene: TRBV28
D gene: TRBD2
clone size: -
J gene: TRBJ2-7
CDR3 length: 15
CDR3 DNA: TGTGCCAGCAGCCCGGGGACTAGCTTGGGCTACGAGCAGTACTTC
CDR3 protein: CASSPGTSLGYEQYF

V gene: TRBV19
D gene: TRBD1
clone size: -
J gene: TRBJ1-1
CDR3 length: 13
CDR3 DNA: TGTGCCAGTAGTATCGGGACAGGGGGCGAAGCTTTCTTT
CDR3 protein: CASSIGTGGEAFF

V gene: TRBV2
D gene: TRBD2
clone size: -
J gene: TRBJ2-3
CDR3 length: 15
CDR3 DNA: TGTGCCGCACGAAGGGGTGGGAGGGCCACAGATACGCAGTATTTT
CDR3 protein: CAARRGGRATDTQYF

V gene: TRBV7-8
D gene: TRBD2
clone size: -
J gene: TRBJ2-7
CDR3 length: 13
CDR3 DNA: TGTGCCAGCAGCCGGGACTACACCTACGAGCAGTACTTC
CDR3 protein: CASSRDYTYEQYF

V gene: TRBV18
D gene: -
clone size: -
J gene: TRBJ2-7
CDR3 length: 16
CDR3 DNA: TGTGCCAGCTCAGCTGGAACCGGGACAAAGGGGTACGAGCAGTACTTC
CDR3 protein: CASSAGTGTKGYEQYF

V gene: TRBV7-9
D gene: -
clone size: -
J gene: TRBJ1-4
CDR3 length: 15
CDR3 DNA: TGTGCCAGCAGCTCCCCGGGGGGTTTGAATGAAAAACTGTTTTTT
CDR3 protein: CASSSPGGLNEKLFF

V gene: TRBV28
D gene: -
clone size: -
J gene: TRBJ2-2
CDR3 length: 14
CDR3 DNA: TGTGCCAGCAGTTTACACACGAACACCGGGGAGCTGTTTTTT
CDR3 protein: CASSLHTNTGELFF

V gene: TRBV10-2
D gene: -
clone size: -
J gene: TRBJ2-7
CDR3 length: 13
CDR3 DNA: TGCGCCAGCAGTGTCGGTAGCTCCTACGAGCAGTACTTC
CDR3 protein: CASSVGSSYEQYF

V gene: TRBV14
D gene: -
clone size: once
J gene: TRBJ1-1
CDR3 length: 15
CDR3 DNA: TGTGCCAGCAGCCAAGGCGGCAGCCTGAACACTGAAGCTTTCTTT
CDR3 protein: CASSQGGSLNTEAFF

V gene: TRBV2
D gene: TRBD1
clone size: -
J gene: TRBJ2-7
CDR3 length: 15
CDR3 DNA: TGTGCCAGCAGTGAAAAAGCACAGGGGGCCCACGAGCAGTACTTC
CDR3 protein: CASSEKAQGAHEQYF

V gene: TRBV5-5
D gene: TRBD2
clone size: -
J gene: TRBJ2-3
CDR3 length: 15
CDR3 DNA: TGTGCCAGCAGCTCTACGGGACTAGCGGGAGATACGCAGTATTTT
CDR3 protein: CASSSTGLAGDTQYF

V gene: TRBV28
D gene: TRBD2
clone size: -
J gene: TRBJ2-2
CDR3 length: 15
CDR3 DNA: TGTGCCGGACTAGCGGGGGGCGCGAACACCGGGGAGCTGTTTTTT
CDR3 protein: CAGLAGGANTGELFF